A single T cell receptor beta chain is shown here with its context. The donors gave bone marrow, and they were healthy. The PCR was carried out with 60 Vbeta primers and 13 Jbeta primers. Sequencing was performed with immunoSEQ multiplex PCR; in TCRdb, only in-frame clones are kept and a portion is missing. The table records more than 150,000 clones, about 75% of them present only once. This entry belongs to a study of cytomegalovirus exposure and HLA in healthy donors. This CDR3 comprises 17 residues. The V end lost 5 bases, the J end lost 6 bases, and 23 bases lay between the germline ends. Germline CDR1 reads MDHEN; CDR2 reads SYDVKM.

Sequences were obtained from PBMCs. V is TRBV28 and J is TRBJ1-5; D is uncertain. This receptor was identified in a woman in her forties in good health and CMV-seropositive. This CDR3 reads CASSLYSTGGMGQPQHF. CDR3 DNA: TGTGCCAGCAGTCTCTACTCAACCGGAGGGATGGGTCAGCCCCAGCATTTT.